The clone carrying this T cell receptor (beta chain) was observed many times. The antigen remains undetermined. Losses at the gene ends were 2 bases for V and 4 bases for J; bases not matched to a gene: 5. CDR1 is MNHEY and CDR2 is SVGAGI in the germline V gene. The CDR3 is 15 amino acids. This sample is part of a study of T cells in Graves' hyperthyroidism and ophthalmopathy. General study findings and limits: Clonotypes that were expanded in thyroid above 0.001 mostly appeared in blood too.

TCR beta CDR3 regions were amplified from RNA transcripts. First-round RT-PCR of the TCR CDR3 relied on the HTBI primer set. TCRdb independently ran MiXCR on the multiplex PCR reads; one entry per CDR3 protein. The sample shows around 610,000 distinct CDR3 sequences, roughly 14% of them seen only once. At least 3 on the Clinical Activity Score was recorded for ophthalmopathy patients, who also had NOSPECS grade at least 4 and duration under 3 months. Researchers barred patients who had uncontrolled infection, other autoimmune disease, pregnancy or lactation. The sequenced material came from blood. This sequence was found in a woman in her thirties or forties with Graves' ophthalmopathy. V and J are TRBV6-5 and TRBJ2-5; 9 positions match TRBD1. The CDR3 sequence is CASSYGGQGVETQYF. CDR3 DNA sequence: TGTGCCAGCAGTTACGGGGGACAGGGTGTAGAGACCCAGTACTTC.